The source of this T cell receptor (beta chain) is a study of a mutant IDH1 vaccine in newly diagnosed glioma. As for the study in general: The sex distribution of treated patients was about 62% male and about 40% female, with a mean age of around 40 years. Every participant had undergone radiotherapy, temozolomide, or both before, and most underwent both.

Profiling relied on immunoSEQ multiplex PCR, and the TCRdb table lists in-frame clones only, not all of them. Altogether some 50,000 clones are present, about nine tenths being singletons, with the ten largest covering approximately 2.5%. Noted time point: baseline, week 1 (first vaccination visit). Treatment indicated: pre-vaccination baseline after standard-of-care therapy. The astrocytomas were IDH1-mutant, ATRX-negative, and WHO grade 3 or 4. CDR3 size: 14 residues. V was trimmed by 6 bases and J by 10 bases, leaving 19 bases between them. The germline gives CDR1 MNHNS, CDR2 SASEGT. The sample consisted of PBMCs, taken from a glioma patient treated with radiotherapy, temozolomide or both. The clonotype comes from a middle-aged man with glioma. The V and J genes are TRBV6-1 and TRBJ2-1; D is unresolved. The chain's CDR3 is CASRPLAANAEQFF. CDR3 nucleotide sequence: TGTGCCAGCAGGCCCTTGGCGGCTAACGCCGAGCAGTTCTTC.